This TCR beta chain appears in the sequencing data of a study of blood T cell repertoires in COVID-19. As for the study in general: In each case, the material was cDNA or gDNA derived from T cells, B-cell-depleted T cells, or PBMCs.

This table comes from immunoSEQ multiplex PCR, and its TCRdb copy is limited to in-frame clones, with some not included. The sample yields 150,000 or so clones, around 80% seen once. The J segment lost 0 bases and the V segment lost 5 bases, leaving 11 bases of the junction unmatched. This CDR3 is built from 18 residues. Germline V gene sequence: CDR1 SGHNT, CDR2 YENEEA. The chain recombines TRBV11-3 with TRBJ1-5, with 9 bases fitting TRBD1. The TCR comes from a woman older than 75 with acute or convalescent COVID-19. The sample taken for sequencing was peripheral blood. The CDR3 DNA reads TGTGCCAGCAGCCCAGCCCTGGACAGGGGCCATAGCAATCAGCCCCAGCATTTT. Translation gives CASSPALDRGHSNQPQHF.